This TCR beta chain was found in a study of blood T cell repertoires in COVID-19. Study information: The samples span acute and convalescent COVID-19 from the United States, Italy and Spain. PBMCs, B-cell-depleted T cells, or T cells were the source of the cDNA or gDNA that made up the material.

This clone occurred once. In the source study's methods: Estimation of nucleated cell counts relied on the amplification of reference gene primers. Repertoires were generated with immunoSEQ multiplex PCR, while TCRdb's copy carries only in-frame clones and drops some. Clone size and the V and J calls come from that table; the DNA yielded D and trimming. The repertoire includes roughly 34,000 clones, roughly 80% of them detected once, and under 35% sits in the top ten. The sequenced material came from peripheral blood. The source of this sequence is a man of 80 years or more with acute or convalescent COVID-19.

This CDR3 is CASSWDAGGQETQYF. CDR3 sequence (DNA): TGTGCCAGCAGCTGGGACGCAGGGGGGCAAGAGACCCAGTACTTC. The chain couples TRBV7-3 to TRBJ2-5; tentatively, D is TRBD1 (7 bases). The V and J ends lost 4 bases and 2 bases respectively, with 14 bases between them. This CDR3 is built from 15 residues. CDR1 and CDR2 (germline): SGHTA, FQGTGA.